The 23 T cell receptor beta chains below all came from one sample that was sequenced in a study of blood T cell repertoires in COVID-19. TCRdb's table, derived via immunoSEQ multiplex PCR, lists solely in-frame clones and lacks some. The sample has 350,000 to 450,000 clones; around 92% are singletons. Input material: peripheral blood. The receptors shown here come from a man aged 35-49 years with acute or convalescent COVID-19.

This chain connects TRBV9 to TRBJ1-2, with a tentative D call TRBD1 (6 bases). CDR3 length: 14 residues. Germline V gene sequence: CDR1 SGDLS, CDR2 YYNGEE. With 0 bases removed from V and 7 bases from J, the gap between germline ends came to 13 bases. The CDR3 reads CASSVESRGGGYTF. CDR3 in DNA: TGTGCCAGCAGCGTAGAAAGCAGGGGTGGTGGCTACACCTTC.

V and J are TRBV28 and TRBJ1-5, with no clear D. This CDR3 is 16 amino acids long. Germline CDR1 is MDHEN and CDR2 is SYDVKM. With 5 bases removed from V and 0 bases from J, the gap between germline ends came to 14 bases. CDR3 in DNA: TGTGCCAGCAGTCTAGAGGGCTTTTATAGCAATCAGCCCCAGCATTTT. Amino acid sequence: CASSLEGFYSNQPQHF.

This chain connects TRBV11-2 to TRBJ2-7; TRBD1 is a possible D gene (5 bases). The germline V and J ends were trimmed by 4 bases and 0 bases, with 16 bases remaining between them. The CDR3 spans 16 residues. CDR1 is SGHAT and CDR2 is FQNNGV in the germline V gene. The CDR3 DNA is TGTGCCAGCAGCTCCAGGGATAGGACCGTCTCCTACGAGCAGTACTTC. Amino acid sequence: CASSSRDRTVSYEQYF.

The chain links TRBV7-3 to TRBJ2-2, with TRBD1 matching 7 bases. Germline V gene lookup returns CDR1 SGHTA and CDR2 FQGTGA. The CDR3 loop spans 14 amino acids. V dropped 5 bases and J dropped 7; count of bases not matched to a gene: 7. CDR3 region: CASSRDRDHGELFF. The DNA for the CDR3 is TGTGCCAGCAGCCGCGACAGGGATCACGGGGAGCTGTTTTTT. Complete variable domain (other parts from reference TRBV7-3 and TRBJ2-2): GAGVSQTPSNKVTEKGKYVELRCDPISGHTALYWYRQSLGQGPEFLIYFQGTGAADDSGLPNDRFFAVRPEGSVSTLKIQRTERGDSAVYLCASSRDRDHGELFFGEGSRLTVL.

The chain joins TRBV6-2 or TRBV6-3 to TRBJ1-5, with TRBD1 matching over 7 bases. This CDR3 is 15 amino acids long. The junction had 7 bases not matched to a gene; V was cut back by 6 bases and J by 2 bases. Germline V gene lookup returns CDR1 MNHEY and CDR2 SVGEGT. CDR3 nucleotides: TGTGCCAGCAGCCGACAGGGACGGGGCAATCAGCCCCAGCATTTT. Translating gives CASSRQGRGNQPQHF.

The chain is built from TRBV23-1 and TRBJ1-5; 7 nucleotides line up with TRBD1. TRBV23-1 is annotated as an ORF whose role is uncertain. The CDR3 has 15 amino acids. Trimming took 2 bases from V and 5 from J; bases not matched to a gene: 6. CDR3 residues: CASSQPGQDDQPQHF. The CDR3 nucleotides read TGCGCCAGCAGTCAACCTGGACAGGACGATCAGCCCCAGCATTTT.

This chain connects TRBV3-1 (or the pseudogene TRBV3-2) to TRBJ2-1; 8 bases match TRBD2. Germline loops: CDR1 LGHDT, CDR2 YNNKEL (reference sequence). J gave up 6 bases and V 5 bases, and 9 bases lay outside the gene matches. The CDR3 has 15 amino acids. CDR3 nucleotide sequence: TGTGCCAGCAGCGAAACTAGCGGAGGTCCCAATGAGCAGTTCTTC. As protein: CASSETSGGPNEQFF.

This clone was observed once. This chain uses TRBV19 with TRBJ2-5; tentatively, D is TRBD1 (6 bases). The CDR3 loop spans 11 amino acids. In germline, CDR1 is LNHDA, CDR2 SQIVND (reference sequence). The ends were cut back, 10 bases at V and 5 bases at J, with 11 bases in the middle. The CDR3 region is CATGTKETQYF. The CDR3 nucleotides are TGTGCCACCGGGACAAAGGAGACCCAGTACTTC.

This clone was picked up a small number of times. This chain connects TRBV3-1 (or the pseudogene TRBV3-2) to TRBJ2-3, with D uncertain. Germline V lookup: CDR1 LGHDT, CDR2 YNNKEL (reference sequence). V was shortened by 2 bases and J by 0 bases, with 3 bases between the two germline ends. The CDR3 spans 13 residues. The CDR3 protein is CASSQLSTDTQYF. CDR3 DNA: TGTGCCAGCAGCCAACTTAGCACAGATACGCAGTATTTT.

This clone was counted only a few times. The chain links TRBV20-1 to TRBJ1-3; no firm D call. V was cut by 3 bases and J by 0 bases, with 6 bases left in between. Germline CDR1 is DFQATT and CDR2 is SNEGSKA (reference sequence). The CDR3 length is 13 residues. The chain's CDR3 is CSASIHSGNTIYF. The CDR3 DNA reads TGCAGTGCTAGTATCCACTCTGGAAACACCATATATTTT.

Concerning this clone: In the same sample, other DNA sequences code for this CDR3. This chain joins TRBV7-3 and TRBJ2-1; weak D call: TRBD1 (6 bases). The V end lost 5 bases, the J end lost 0 bases, and 8 bases lay between the germline ends. Germline lookup yields CDR1 SGHTA and CDR2 FQGTGA. This CDR3 has 14 residues. The CDR3 DNA reads as TGTGCCAGCAGCCAGGACAGCTCCTACAATGAGCAGTTCTTC. Residues: CASSQDSSYNEQFF.

This chain joins TRBV29-1 and TRBJ1-4; D remains unclear. The ends were cut back, 8 bases at V and 6 bases at J, with 10 bases in the middle. The germline gives CDR1 SQVTM, CDR2 ANQGSEA. There are 11 residues in the CDR3. In DNA, the CDR3 is TGCAGCTGGGCTGTGGATGAAAAACTGTTTTTT. It is translated as CSWAVDEKLFF.

This sequence joins TRBV2 and TRBJ2-5; TRBD2 matches 13 bases. Germline V gene lookup returns CDR1 SNHLY and CDR2 FYNNEI. The CDR3 consists of 16 residues. With V trimmed by 6 bases and J by 4 bases, 8 bases remained unmatched. CDR3 sequence reads: CASRPTSGGARETQYF. The CDR3 region has the DNA TGTGCCAGCAGGCCCACTAGCGGGGGGGCCAGAGAGACCCAGTACTTC.

The J gene is TRBJ2-3, the V gene TRBV7-6, with 7 bases lining up with TRBD2. V shed 1 base and J 1 base; nucleotides not matched to a gene: 5. The CDR3 extends over 16 amino acids. The V gene's germline CDR1 is SGHVS and CDR2 FNYEAQ. The CDR3 is CASSLVGGSGTDTQYF. CDR3 DNA: TGTGCCAGCAGCTTAGTGGGCGGGAGCGGCACAGATACGCAGTATTTT.

The chain carries TRBV5-4 and TRBJ2-1, with 10 bases matching TRBD2. The germline V gene encodes CDR1 SGHNT and CDR2 YYREEE (reference sequence). The CDR3 runs to 17 residues. Losses at the gene ends were 4 bases for V and 3 bases for J; bases not matched to a gene: 10. CDR3 region: CASSPPQAGGIYNEQFF. The CDR3 DNA follows: TGTGCCAGCAGCCCCCCCCAAGCGGGAGGGATCTACAATGAGCAGTTCTTC. Variable domain in full (rest from reference TRBV5-4 and TRBJ2-1): ETGVTQSPTHLIKTRGQQVTLRCSSQSGHNTVSWYQQALGQGPQFIFQYYREEENGRGNFPPRFSGLQFPNYSSELNVNALELDDSALYLCASSPPQAGGIYNEQFFGPGTRLTVL.

The chain employs TRBV5-6 and TRBJ1-4; 9 positions agree with TRBD1. There are 15 residues in the CDR3. The germline CDR1 and CDR2 sequences are SGHDT and YYEEEE. With 4 bases clipped from V and 11 bases from J, the junction kept 12 bases outside the gene matches. The CDR3 bases are TGTGCCAGCAGCCCTTCCGGGACAGGGTTTAAGAAACTGTTTTTT. The encoded protein is CASSPSGTGFKKLFF.

This clone was seen more than once but under ten times. The V and J genes are TRBV9 and TRBJ1-1; tentatively, D is TRBD1 (6 bases). Per the germline V gene, CDR1 is SGDLS and CDR2 is YYNGEE. The CDR3 sequence is 13 residues long. Trimming pared 4 bases from V and 6 bases from J, leaving 13 bases between. CDR3 DNA sequence: TGTGCCAGCAGCCAGGCAGGGGTACCTGAAGCTTTCTTT. Its protein product is CASSQAGVPEAFF.

The J gene is TRBJ2-5, the V gene TRBV11-3, with 13 bases aligning to TRBD2. The CDR3 has 18 amino acids. Germline CDR1 and CDR2: SGHNT and YENEEA. The ends lost 1 base at V and 2 bases at J; junction bases unmatched: 7. This CDR3 is CASSLGFRLAGGQETQYF. The CDR3 nucleotides read TGTGCCAGCAGCTTAGGATTCAGACTAGCGGGGGGACAAGAGACCCAGTACTTC.

This clone is a singleton in its sample. This rearrangement joins TRBV4-2 to TRBJ2-6, with TRBD1 matching over 12 bases. Germline CDR1 is LGHNA and CDR2 is YNFKEQ. The CDR3 is made up of 17 amino acids. Unmatched junction bases numbered 5, after V lost 4 bases and J lost 4 bases. The CDR3 bases are TGTGCCAGCAGCCGGGACAGGGGGCGCGAGGGGGCCAACGTCCTGACTTTC. Amino acid sequence: CASSRDRGREGANVLTF.

Regarding this clone: A read error may be the cause here, since a much bigger clone is one base away. The rearrangement links TRBV6-1 to TRBJ2-6; D is uncertain. V was pared by 2 bases and J by 0 bases, with 5 bases between. The CDR3 consists of 15 residues. Per germline, CDR1 MNHNS and CDR2 SASEGT. DNA for the CDR3: TGTGCCAGCAGTGAAACAAGCTCTGGGGCCAACGTCCTGACTTTC. Translating gives CASSETSSGANVLTF.

This sequence joins TRBV5-6 and TRBJ2-6, with D perhaps TRBD1 (5 bases). V was trimmed by 7 bases and J by 0 bases, leaving 17 bases between them. Germline V gene sequence: CDR1 SGHDT, CDR2 YYEEEE. The CDR3 runs 17 residues. CDR3 sequence: CASRTDMLVSGANVLTF. CDR3 bases: TGTGCCAGCCGCACGGACATGTTAGTCTCTGGGGCCAACGTCCTGACTTTC.

The V gene is TRBV28, the J gene TRBJ2-7; D may be TRBD1 (7 bases). The CDR3 is 15 amino acids. In germline, CDR1 is MDHEN, CDR2 SYDVKM. V was shortened by 7 bases and J by 2 bases, with 18 bases between the two germline ends. The CDR3 DNA follows: TGTGCCAGCAAGGAGGGGGCAGGGGAGGCCTACGAGCAGTACTTC. It is translated as CASKEGAGEAYEQYF.

The chain carries TRBV5-1 and TRBJ2-2, with TRBD1 matching over 9 bases. J gave up 3 bases and V 2 bases, and 5 bases lay outside the gene matches. This CDR3 has 16 residues. Per the germline V gene, CDR1 is SGHRS and CDR2 is YFSETQ. The CDR3 nucleotides are TGCGCCAGCAGCTTAACAGGGGGCGCCGACACCGGGGAGCTGTTTTTT. Protein sequence: CASSLTGGADTGELFF.